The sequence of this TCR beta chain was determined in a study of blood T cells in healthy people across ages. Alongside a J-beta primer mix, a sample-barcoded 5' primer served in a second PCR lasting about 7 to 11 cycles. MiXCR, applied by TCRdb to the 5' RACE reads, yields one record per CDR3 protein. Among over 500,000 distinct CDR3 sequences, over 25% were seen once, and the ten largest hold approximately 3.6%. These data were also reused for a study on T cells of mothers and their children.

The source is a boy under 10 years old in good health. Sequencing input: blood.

In DNA, the CDR3 is TGTGCCAGCAGTGCACCCGGGACAGGGAAGGGAGAGACCCAGTACTTC. Amino acids: CASSAPGTGKGETQYF. This chain links TRBV28 with TRBJ2-5; 9 positions match TRBD1. Germline V gene lookup returns CDR1 MDHEN and CDR2 SYDVKM. The CDR3 is 16 amino acids. The trim removed 5 bases at V and 4 bases at J, leaving 11 bases unmatched.